The TCR beta chain described here comes from a study of Ad26.COV2.S vaccination and SARS-CoV-2 variants. This table comes from immunoSEQ multiplex PCR, and its TCRdb copy is limited to in-frame clones, with some not included. In the table there are hundreds of thousands of clones, approximately 89% of which are singletons. The treatment was: roughly 19 received Ad26.COV2.S at low or high dose, single or two shots; about 5 received placebo; per-sample allocation not given. Vaccine and placebo recipients were sampled on day 63 after the first injection. The material was peripheral blood, obtained in a trial of Ad26.COV2.S vaccine versus placebo. This TCR was recovered from a person between 18 and 60 years old who received the Ad26.COV2.S COVID-19 vaccine or a placebo.

The CDR3 protein is CASSSDIYNEQFF. The CDR3 DNA follows: TGCGCCAGCAGCTCGGACATTTACAATGAGCAGTTCTTC. The chain uses TRBV5-1 and TRBJ2-1, with D possibly matching TRBD1 (5 bases). With 3 bases removed from V and 4 bases from J, the gap between germline ends came to 8 bases. This CDR3 has 13 residues. Germline lookup yields CDR1 SGHRS and CDR2 YFSETQ.